The 10 T cell receptor beta chains reported below all come from one sample, sequenced in a study of long-term antiretroviral therapy in people with HIV (dated by TCRdb to 2022 to 2024). Sequencing of the TRB variable region was done with the immunoSEQ hsTCRB v3.0 assay at survey level resolution. TCRdb provides this immuneACCESS table in a form limited to in-frame rearrangements. Some clones are lacking; in checked studies, under half of them reflect an unresolved V gene, and why the rest are absent is not known. The sample has 7,500 to 8,500 clones on record, around 85% of them singletons. In total, the top ten clones hold 11% to 15% of the sample. The starting material was unsorted PBMCs, obtained less than 2.7 years before starting antiretroviral therapy. These receptor sequences come from a man in his forties with HIV.

This clone was found once. The chain recombines TRBV6-6 with TRBJ2-2; no firm D call. Germline values: CDR1 MNHNY, CDR2 SVGAGI (reference sequence). The CDR3 extends over 15 amino acids. V was pared by 2 bases and J by 3 bases, with 10 bases between. CDR3 coding DNA: TGTGCCAGCAGTTACAGGTCGGCTCACACCGGGGAGCTGTTTTTT. Protein: CASSYRSAHTGELFF.

This sequence joins TRBV7-2 and TRBJ2-7, with 8 bases lining up with TRBD1. The CDR3 length is 15 residues. With V trimmed by 3 bases and J by 4 bases, 8 bases remained unmatched. CDR1 and CDR2 from the germline V gene are SGHTA and FQGNSA. The CDR3: CASSFPGQASYEQYF. The CDR3 DNA is TGTGCCAGCAGCTTTCCGGGACAGGCCTCTTACGAGCAGTACTTC.

J is TRBJ1-5 and V is TRBV5-6, with no clear D. The CDR3 has 16 amino acids. CDR1 and CDR2 (germline): SGHDT, YYEEEE. Between the trimmed V and J ends, which lost 4 bases and 0 bases, there was a span of 14 bases. The CDR3 is CASSLSGIRSNQPQHF. DNA for the CDR3: TGTGCCAGCAGCCTGAGCGGTATACGTAGCAATCAGCCCCAGCATTTT.

DNA for the CDR3: TGTGCCAGCAGCTTAGTTGCTGTCTCCGCCTACGAGCAGTACTTC. Protein: CASSLVAVSAYEQYF. V is TRBV11-2 and J is TRBJ2-7, with D unresolved. Germline CDR1 SGHAT, CDR2 FQNNGV. The CDR3 sequence is 15 residues long. V was cut by 1 base and J by 2 bases, with 12 bases left in between. Using reference TRBV11-2 and TRBJ2-7 for the parts outside the CDR3, the full variable domain is EAGVAQSPRYKIIEKRQSVAFWCNPISGHATLYWYQQILGQGPKLLIQFQNNGVVDDSQLPKDRFSAERLKGVDSTLKIQPAKLEDSAVYLCASSLVAVSAYEQYFGPGTRLTVT.

This clone showed up just a few times. V usage is TRBV6-5 and J usage is TRBJ1-4; the match to TRBD1 covers 7 bases. J was trimmed by 6 bases and V by 2 bases; bases with no gene match: 6. CDR1 is MNHEY, CDR2 SVGAGI, per germline. The CDR3 contains 15 residues. In DNA, the CDR3 is TGTGCCAGCAGTTACGGAGGGGGCAAGTATGAAAAACTGTTTTTT. It encodes CASSYGGGKYEKLFF.

The chain employs TRBV4-3 and TRBJ2-7, with D uncertain. Germline CDR1 reads LGHNA; CDR2 reads YSLEER. Trimming removed 1 base at V and 2 bases at J, with 6 bases between. The CDR3 is made up of 13 amino acids. CDR3 bases: TGCGCCAGCAGCCAAGGGAACGCCTACGAGCAGTACTTC. Its translation is CASSQGNAYEQYF.

The V and J genes are TRBV19 and TRBJ1-4; D uncertain. CDR3 length equals 13 residues. The germline V gene encodes CDR1 LNHDA and CDR2 SQIVND (reference sequence). V was trimmed by 3 bases and J by 5 bases, leaving 7 bases between them. DNA for the CDR3: TGTGCCAGTAGTATGGAGTCAAATGAAAAACTGTTTTTT. This sequence encodes CASSMESNEKLFF.

The J gene is TRBJ2-7, the V gene TRBV30, with D uncertain. The CDR3 contains 12 residues. Looked up from germline, CDR1 is GTSNPN and CDR2 is SVGIG (reference sequence). Trimming removed 1 base at V and 3 bases at J, with 7 bases between. The CDR3 coding sequence is TGTGCCTGGAGTGACACGGGCTACGAGCAGTACTTC. This encodes CAWSDTGYEQYF. Using reference TRBV30 and TRBJ2-7 for the parts outside the CDR3, the full variable domain is SQTIHQWPATLVQPVGSPLSLECTVEGTSNPNLYWYRQAAGRGLQLLFYSVGIGQISSEVPQNLSASRPQDRQFILSSKKLLLSDSGFYLCAWSDTGYEQYFGPGTRLTVT.

The chain combines TRBV9 with TRBJ2-5; D is unresolved. Germline V CDR1 and CDR2: SGDLS, YYNGEE. CDR3 length: 15 amino acids. V was pared by 2 bases and J by 4 bases, with 15 bases between. CDR3 sequence (DNA): TGTGCCAGCAGCGTCTTAGACTCAGGTGGAGAGACCCAGTACTTC. Residues: CASSVLDSGGETQYF.

The sample holds a few counts of this clone. The rearrangement joins TRBV25-1 to TRBJ2-1; no definite D call. Germline CDR1 and CDR2: MGHDK and SYGVNS. Trimming removed 5 bases at V and 5 bases at J, with 13 bases between. The CDR3 extends over 14 amino acids. The CDR3 nucleotides are TGTGCCAGCAGTCACATGGGCAGAAACAATGAGCAGTTCTTC. It codes for CASSHMGRNNEQFF.